This record covers a single T cell receptor beta chain. Its antigen is undetermined. PCR employed 60 Vbeta and 13 Jbeta primers. Sequencing used immunoSEQ multiplex PCR; TCRdb keeps in-frame clones, though not all of them. This sample has roughly 90,000 clones, with 80% to 90% found just once. The germline gives CDR1 SGHNT, CDR2 YYREEE (reference sequence). V lost 4 bases and J lost 5, with 6 bases in between. This CDR3 is 11 amino acids long. This sample is drawn from a study of cytomegalovirus exposure and HLA in healthy donors. Points from the study as a whole: A later analysis reported that several of the most significant clusters appeared to be linked to common viral pathogens, among them Epstein-Barr virus. The Asian-associated ancestry cluster reportedly had fewer N-insertions than the approximately 610-donor mean in a later analysis. In a later analysis, 15,000 to 20,000 TCR beta sequences were associated with HLA alleles at 0.05 false discovery rate.

Healthy bone marrow donors made up the donor group. The chain combines TRBV5-4 with TRBJ1-2, with a possible D match to TRBD1 (5 bases). The TCR was taken from a man aged 18 to 29 in good health and CMV-seronegative. The sequenced sample was PBMCs. CDR3 in DNA: TGTGCCAGCAGCGCAGGGTATGGCTACACCTTC. Amino acid sequence: CASSAGYGYTF.